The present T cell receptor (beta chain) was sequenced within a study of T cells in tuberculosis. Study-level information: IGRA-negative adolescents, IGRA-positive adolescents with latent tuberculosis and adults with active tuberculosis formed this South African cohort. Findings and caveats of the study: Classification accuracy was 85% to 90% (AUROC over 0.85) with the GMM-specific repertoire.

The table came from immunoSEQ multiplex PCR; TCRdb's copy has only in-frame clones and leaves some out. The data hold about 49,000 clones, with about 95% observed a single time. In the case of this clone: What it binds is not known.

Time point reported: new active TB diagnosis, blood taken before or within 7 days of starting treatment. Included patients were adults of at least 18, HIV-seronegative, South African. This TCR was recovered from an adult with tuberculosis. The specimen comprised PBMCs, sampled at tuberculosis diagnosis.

CDR3 residues: CSVEGPTGGSYNEQFF. CDR3 nucleotide sequence: TGCAGCGTTGAAGGCCCTACAGGGGGCTCCTACAATGAGCAGTTCTTC. The genes are TRBV29-1 and TRBJ2-1, with 8 bases that match TRBD1. The CDR3 covers 16 residues. Trimming cost V 1 base and J 0 bases; bases outside gene matches: 5. Germline V gene data show CDR1 as SQVTM and CDR2 as ANQGSEA.